In this sample, the clone carrying this T cell receptor (beta chain) turned up once. Its matching antigen is unknown. CDR3 length: 19 amino acids. Germline values: CDR1 SEHNR, CDR2 FQNEAQ (reference sequence). V lost 5 bases and J lost 2, with 27 bases in between. This sample is part of a study of OX40 agonist ivuxolimab in advanced cancers. Here immunoSEQ multiplex PCR was the method, and the copy in TCRdb shows in-frame clones only, minus some. The profile shows approximately 67,000 clones, about 89% of them singletons. General study points: Fewer expanded clones were found on average in CD4+ than in CD8+ T cells.

The sequence came from an adult with an advanced solid tumor such as melanoma, head and neck, liver or kidney cancer. Sequences were derived from CD4+ or CD8+ T cells sorted from blood, sampled in a trial of the OX40 agonist ivuxolimab. The V gene is TRBV7-9, the J gene TRBJ2-5; the D gene is possibly TRBD2 (6 bases). CDR3 sequence (DNA): TGTGCCAGCAGCCTTTCTTCGGGACTTCAGGGCCTCTTTCAAGAGACCCAGTACTTC. This gives the protein CASSLSSGLQGLFQETQYF. Looking up the rest from reference TRBV7-9 and TRBJ2-5 gives the full variable domain: DTGVSQNPRHKITKRGQNVTFRCDPISEHNRLYWYRQTLGQGPEFLTYFQNEAQLEKSRLLSDRFSAERPKGSFSTLEIQRTEQGDSAMYLCASSLSSGLQGLFQETQYFGPGTRLLVL.